The 20 T cell receptor beta chains below all came from one sample that was sequenced in a study of T cell repertoires in cytomegalovirus infection. TCRdb re-derived calls from the reads in MiXCR, one entry per CDR3 protein. The table has around 450,000 distinct CDR3 sequences, 11% seen once. Sequenced sample: PBMCs. The receptors here all came from a human donor in good health (CMV status not recorded). Some clones in this sample may be carry-over from other donors' samples.

There are many counts of this clonotype. The V gene is TRBV6-6, the J gene TRBJ1-5, with D possibly being TRBD1 (6 bases). The CDR3 totals 16 residues. Germline loops: CDR1 MNHNY, CDR2 SVGAGI (reference sequence). V was shortened by 5 bases and J by 2 bases, with 16 bases between the two germline ends. CDR3 residues: CASSARQVFGNQPQHF. CDR3 nucleotide sequence: TGTGCCAGCAGTGCTCGACAGGTATTCGGCAATCAGCCCCAGCATTTT.

In this sample, this clonotype turned up a few times. The chain links TRBV28 to TRBJ1-6, with 7 bases matching TRBD1. With 6 bases clipped from V and 4 bases from J, the junction kept 12 bases outside the gene matches. CDR3 size: 17 residues. Germline V gene sequence: CDR1 MDHEN, CDR2 SYDVKM. Here the CDR3 reads CASSSSGTVTYNSPLHF. CDR3 DNA sequence: TGTGCCAGCAGCTCCTCAGGGACAGTGACTTATAATTCACCCCTCCACTTT.

The table lists this clonotype with many counts. The rearrangement uses TRBV4-1 and TRBJ2-2, with 9 bases aligning to TRBD2. The V segment lost 0 bases and the J segment 2 bases; nucleotides outside the gene matches: 7. The length of the CDR3 is 18 residues. Germline values: CDR1 MGHRA, CDR2 YSYEKL. DNA for the CDR3: TGCGCCAGCAGCCAAGACGGAGTAGCGGGAGTTAACACCGGGGAGCTGTTTTTT. It codes for CASSQDGVAGVNTGELFF.

This clonotype occurred many times. This chain joins TRBV5-4 and TRBJ1-5; TRBD1 agrees at 9 bases. Germline trimming cut 4 bases from V and 4 bases from J; bases unmatched to any gene: 6. Germline values: CDR1 SGHNT, CDR2 YYREEE (reference sequence). This CDR3 has 15 residues. The CDR3 protein is CASSPGTGSNQPQHF. DNA of the CDR3: TGTGCCAGCAGCCCGGGGACAGGGTCAAATCAGCCCCAGCATTTT.

This clonotype was detected ten times or more. The rearrangement links TRBV7-8 to TRBJ1-2, with D perhaps matching TRBD1 (5 bases). V lost 5 bases and J lost 0, with 13 bases in between. The CDR3 loop spans 15 amino acids. Germline V lookup: CDR1 SGHVS, CDR2 FQNEAQ. CDR3 in amino acids: CASSAPGLANYGYTF. The CDR3 DNA follows: TGTGCCAGCAGCGCCCCAGGGTTAGCTAACTATGGCTACACCTTC. The variable domain in full, completed from reference TRBV7-8 and TRBJ1-2, reads GAGVSQSPRYKVAKRGQDVALRCDPISGHVSLFWYQQALGQGPEFLTYFQNEAQLDKSGLPSDRFFAERPEGSVSTLKIQRTQQEDSAVYLCASSAPGLANYGYTFGSGTRLTVV.

There are many counts of this clonotype. This chain uses TRBV6-2 or TRBV6-3 with TRBJ2-7; 9 nucleotides line up with TRBD1. V lost 6 bases, J lost 6 bases, and 12 bases stayed unmatched. Per the germline V gene, CDR1 is MNHEY and CDR2 is SVGEGT. CDR3 size: 15 residues. In DNA, the CDR3 is TGTGCCAGCAGCCTGGGACAGGGAAGAAACCTCGAGCAGTACTTC. This gives the protein CASSLGQGRNLEQYF.

This clonotype came up a few times. This sequence may be a read error, since a much larger clone differs from it by one base. CDR3 region: CASSTGARREENIQYF. The CDR3 region has the DNA TGCGCCAGCAGCACAGGGGCCAGGAGAGAGGAAAACATTCAGTACTTC. The gene calls are TRBV4-3 and TRBJ2-4, with TRBD1 matching 7 bases. This CDR3 spans 16 amino acids. Looked up from germline, CDR1 is LGHNA and CDR2 is YSLEER. V trimming: 5 bases; J trimming: 5 bases; junction bases outside the gene matches: 12.

This chain connects TRBV27 to TRBJ1-1, with a tentative D call TRBD1 (6 bases). In germline, CDR1 is MNHEY, CDR2 SMNVEV (reference sequence). The CDR3 runs to 15 residues. V was pared by 1 base and J by 9 bases, with 18 bases between. The CDR3 protein is CASSLLRGDRWKAFF. The CDR3 DNA reads as TGTGCCAGCAGTTTATTGAGGGGGGATCGTTGGAAAGCTTTCTTT.

The chain recombines TRBV12-5 with TRBJ1-5, with D maybe TRBD1 (6 bases). Germline V gene sequence: CDR1 LGHNT, CDR2 FRNRAP. The CDR3 covers 17 residues. Trimming shortened V by 4 bases and J by 3 bases, and 19 bases separated the two germline ends. Written as DNA, the CDR3 is TGTGCTAGTGGTTGTCGCGCGAACAGGGTCCCCAATCAGCCCCAGCATTTT. The encoded protein is CASGCRANRVPNQPQHF.

The J gene is TRBJ2-3, the V gene TRBV11-3; perhaps TRBD1 as D (6 bases). Germline assignment: CDR1 SGHNT and CDR2 YENEEA. V was pared by 5 bases and J by 2 bases, with 8 bases between. The CDR3 runs 13 residues. The CDR3 nucleotides are TGTGCCAGCAGCACAGGGTACACAGATACGCAGTATTTT. Translation gives CASSTGYTDTQYF.

This clonotype was observed a handful of times. The CDR3: CASSGTGGAEQYF. The DNA of the CDR3 is TGTGCCAGCAGCGGGACAGGGGGCGCCGAGCAGTACTTC. This chain joins TRBV7-3 and TRBJ2-7, with 12 bases aligning to TRBD1. Losses at the gene ends were 5 bases for V and 6 bases for J; bases not matched to a gene: 2. This CDR3 spans 13 amino acids. Germline V gives CDR1 SGHTA, CDR2 FQGTGA. Full variable domain (remainder filled in from reference TRBV7-3 and TRBJ2-7): GAGVSQTPSNKVTEKGKYVELRCDPISGHTALYWYRQSLGQGPEFLIYFQGTGAADDSGLPNDRFFAVRPEGSVSTLKIQRTERGDSAVYLCASSGTGGAEQYFGPGTRLTVT.

This chain links TRBV12-3 or TRBV12-4 with TRBJ2-3; D remains unclear. Between the trimmed V and J ends, which lost 1 base and 2 bases, there was a span of 7 bases. CDR3 length: 14 amino acids. The CDR3 reads CASSLGRTTDTQYF. CDR3 sequence (DNA): TGTGCCAGCAGTTTAGGGCGAACCACAGATACGCAGTATTTT.

This clonotype was seen a handful of times. The CDR3 nucleotides are TGTGCCAGCAGCGAGCAGGGGCTAGCGGGGGGACCATTCACAGATACGCAGTATTTT. Protein product: CASSEQGLAGGPFTDTQYF. The genes are TRBV9 and TRBJ2-3; TRBD2 agrees at 11 bases. This CDR3 is 19 amino acids long. Trimming took 3 bases from V and 2 from J; bases not matched to a gene: 14. Germline assignment: CDR1 SGDLS and CDR2 YYNGEE.

At least ten counts were recorded for this clonotype. The chain uses TRBV20-1 and TRBJ2-3, with TRBD1 as a possible D gene (6 bases). The CDR3 covers 15 residues. Trimming removed 6 bases at V and 0 bases at J, with 16 bases between. CDR1 is DFQATT, CDR2 SNEGSKA, per germline (reference sequence). The CDR3 region has the DNA TGCAGTGCAAACCCCGGGACAACTAGCACAGATACGCAGTATTTT. This sequence encodes CSANPGTTSTDTQYF.

The chain combines TRBV7-3 with TRBJ2-7; perhaps TRBD1 as D (5 bases). The CDR3 has 13 amino acids. Per germline, CDR1 SGHTA and CDR2 FQGTGA. Deletions cut 10 bases from V and 3 bases from J, with 16 bases between. Written as DNA, the CDR3 is TGTGCCACCGCGAAAGACAGTTTCTACGAGCAGTACTTC. Its protein product is CATAKDSFYEQYF.

The chain joins TRBV28 to TRBJ2-1; no definite D call. Trimming pared 3 bases from V and 11 bases from J, leaving 11 bases between. This CDR3 comprises 12 residues. Germline V lookup: CDR1 MDHEN, CDR2 SYDVKM. The CDR3 DNA follows: TGTGCCAGCAGTTTTGTAGCCTACAAGCAGTTCTTC. Encoded protein: CASSFVAYKQFF.

This clonotype was counted ten times or more. The chain joins TRBV20-1 to TRBJ2-7; perhaps TRBD2 as D (5 bases). The germline CDR1 and CDR2 sequences are DFQATT and SNEGSKA (reference sequence). Deletions cut 0 bases from V and 4 bases from J, with 10 bases between. This CDR3 region has 13 residues. CDR3 DNA: TGCAGTGCTAGAGATCCTAGCTCATACGAGCAGTACTTC. Its translation is CSARDPSSYEQYF.

This clonotype was recorded a few times. V is TRBV5-1 and J is TRBJ2-2; 13 bases agree with TRBD2. Germline CDR1 SGHRS, CDR2 YFSETQ. After removal of 4 bases from V and 4 bases from J, the junction contained 4 bases not matched to a gene. The length of the CDR3 is 16 residues. CDR3 sequence reads: CASSAGTSGTTGELFF. The CDR3 DNA sequence: TGCGCCAGCAGCGCCGGGACTAGCGGGACCACCGGGGAGCTGTTTTTT.

This clonotype showed up just a few times. The chain has TRBV20-1 and TRBJ1-2, with TRBD1 matching 9 bases. The CDR3 has 13 residues. Trimming at V came to 5 bases and at J to 5 bases, leaving 6 bases not matched to a gene. CDR1 and CDR2 (germline): DFQATT, SNEGSKA (reference sequence). CDR3 sequence reads: CSAAGTGYYGYTF. CDR3 DNA sequence: TGCAGTGCTGCCGGGACAGGGTATTATGGCTACACCTTC.

This clonotype was detected many times. The chain links TRBV27 to TRBJ1-1; D unclear. This CDR3 is built from 13 residues. CDR1 MNHEY and CDR2 SMNVEV come from the germline V gene (reference sequence). Deletions cut 6 bases from V and 1 base from J, with 9 bases between. The CDR3: CASSQNTNTEAFF. DNA for the CDR3: TGTGCCAGCAGCCAGAACACGAACACTGAAGCTTTCTTT.